This T cell receptor (beta chain) was sequenced for a study of Siglec-9 on CD8 T cells in melanoma (dated by TCRdb to about 2019). Study-wide context: In this study, researchers looked at how Siglec-9 is expressed on CD8+ T cells and what Siglec-9 does to regulate T cells within the melanoma tumor microenvironment. Study-wide conclusions, independent of this receptor: Siglec-9 was reported to mark and regulate an effector memory CD8+ T-cell subset that appeared to accumulate within melanoma tumors.

To note about this clone: Its antigen has not been determined. No base-level quality is on record; no much larger clone is a single base apart.

The method behind the library was the immunoSEQ multiplex PCR assay. TCRdb carries this immuneACCESS record with in-frame sequences only. Its versions omit some clonotypes, under half of them owing to an unresolved V gene in the studies checked, with the rest unexplained. Counted in this sample were some 39,000 clones; 84% of them appeared once. Under 2% of the sample belongs to the ten largest clones. Including cysteine and phenylalanine, the CDR3 has 14 amino acids. Just the 42-base CDR3 DNA is kept, in frame starting at base 1. V was cut back by 5 bases and J by 0 bases, leaving a gap of 10 bases between them. Based on the germline V gene (reference sequence), the CDR1 and CDR2 sequences are LNHDA and SQIVND.

Recombination joined TRBV19 with TRBJ1-1; the D gene cannot be named for sure. Sequenced input: Siglec-9- CD8+ T cells sorted from blood. The cell subset or site label of this sample denotes: CD8 T cells lacking Siglec-9. This sequence originates from a human donor in good health. The base sequence is TGTGCCAGTAGTTCCGCGTCAGTGAACACTGAAGCTTTCTTT. The encoded protein is CASSSASVNTEAFF.